These 3 T cell receptor beta chains originate from one sample sequenced in a study of PD-1 blockade in classical Hodgkin lymphoma. Time point reported: cycle 4 day 1 (C4D1), after about 6 weeks of nivolumab. There was relapse after autologous stem cell transplantation in every patient, and there was variation in brentuximab vedotin exposure. Libraries were prepared by immunoSEQ multiplex PCR; TCRdb keeps only in-frame clonotypes and omits some of them. The data show 27,000 or so clones, over 60% seen once. Sequencing used peripheral blood mononuclear cells (PBMCs), obtained before the fourth cycle of nivolumab. The source of these receptors is a human donor with classical Hodgkin lymphoma.

V usage is TRBV5-8 and J usage is TRBJ2-7; D remains ambiguous. Trimming took 0 bases from V and 3 from J, leaving 7 bases between them. CDR1 is SGHTS and CDR2 is YDEGEE in the germline V gene. The CDR3 totals 13 residues. The CDR3 reads CASSLGRLYEQYF. CDR3 DNA: TGTGCCAGCAGCTTGGGCAGACTCTACGAGCAGTACTTC.

This clone showed up just a few times. This chain joins TRBV30 and TRBJ2-3, with 8 bases aligning to TRBD2. The CDR3 runs to 12 residues. V trimming: 5 bases; J trimming: 6 bases; junction bases outside the gene matches: 4. Germline V gene lookup returns CDR1 GTSNPN and CDR2 SVGIG (reference sequence). The CDR3 bases are TGTGCCTGGCCGGGGGGGTGGGATACGCAGTATTTT. Its translation is CAWPGGWDTQYF.

This clone appeared a few times. This rearrangement joins TRBV28 to TRBJ1-4, with D possibly matching TRBD1 (5 bases). The V and J ends lost 3 bases and 8 bases respectively, with 16 bases between them. This CDR3 comprises 15 residues. CDR1 and CDR2 (germline): MDHEN, SYDVKM. CDR3 sequence: CASSFVGTQGEKLFF. The CDR3 nucleotides are TGTGCCAGCAGTTTCGTCGGGACTCAGGGCGAAAAACTGTTTTTT.